This entry describes one T cell receptor (beta chain). Its antigen is unidentified. The CDR3 is 15 amino acids. The ends lost 5 bases at V and 5 bases at J; junction bases unmatched: 9. Germline V CDR1 and CDR2: MDHEN, SYDVKM. TCRdb re-called the reads with MiXCR, one entry per CDR3 protein. Of 300,000 to 450,000 distinct CDR3 sequences in the sample, around 18% were seen once. This entry comes from a study of T cell repertoires in cytomegalovirus infection. Study observations and caveats: Cumulated frequencies of public TCR beta families served to identify carriers of CMV plus the relevant HLA. What dominated the ex vivo response were HLA-C-restricted CMV-specific TCR beta clonotypes.

Sequenced material: PBMCs. The chain has TRBV28 and TRBJ1-1; 9 bases line up with TRBD1. The receptor comes from a human donor in good health (CMV status not recorded). Some clones in this sample may be carry-over from other donors' samples. CDR3 nucleotide sequence: TGTGCCAGCAGTCCCCCGGACAGGGGAGGGACTGAAGCTTTCTTT. It encodes CASSPPDRGGTEAFF. Complete variable domain (other parts from reference TRBV28 and TRBJ1-1): DVKVTQSSRYLVKRTGEKVFLECVQDMDHENMFWYRQDPGLGLRLIYFSYDVKMKEKGDIPEGYSVSREKKERFSLILESASTNQTSMYLCASSPPDRGGTEAFFGQGTRLTVV.